The source of this TCR beta chain is a study of radiation and T cells in renal cell carcinoma (dated by TCRdb to about 2020). For context, the study as a whole: The samples were drawn from a clinical trial, where primary renal cell carcinomas were treated with 15 Gy of stereotactic body radiation therapy and then removed by nephrectomy 4 weeks afterward. TCR beta sequencing covered fewer than 60 samples in total, comprising 25 or so tumors and roughly 27 peripheral blood samples. In the 40 to 60 samples combined, some 4,100,000 unique CDR3 nucleotide sequences were found, encoding 2 million to 3 million unique CDR3 amino acid sequences.

As to this clone: Its antigen remains undetermined. Per-base qualities were not stored, and no clone one base away is much larger.

Reading the label with the study, this specimen's time point is: baseline pretreatment blood. In light of the paper, this sample's treatment or condition label describes: 15 Gy SBRT to primary tumor, nephrectomy 4 weeks later. Serial peripheral blood from radiation-treated patients was sampled at baseline, 2 weeks and 4 weeks after SBRT to track tumor-enriched clonotypes. All patients had renal cell carcinoma with clear cell pathology. Genomic DNA for TCR sequencing was prepared using the QIAamp DNA Blood Mini Kit (Qiagen). Samples were included in the analyses only if all quality control checks were passed. Broad study findings and their caveats: No pretreatment tumor biopsies were available, so the baseline intratumoral presence of clonotypes could not be determined. Tracking of blood repertoire dynamics stopped at roughly 4 weeks after treatment, with no follow-up past that point. The single-armed trial design could not address effects of radiation dose or scheduling on the TCR repertoire. In blood, the top tumor clonotypes increased from baseline to 2 weeks after radiation and then shrank by 4 weeks, which suggests a temporary expansion of tumor-resident clones.

The CDR3 runs 16 residues from the cysteine to the phenylalanine. Only the CDR3 part of the read is kept: 48 bases, read in frame from the first base. In the germline V gene, CDR1 corresponds to LGHNA and CDR2 to YSLEER. After removal of 4 bases from V and 9 bases from J, the junction retains 10 bases not matched to a gene. Following the manufacturer's recommendations, the immunoSEQ kit was used to generate TCR beta libraries from genomic DNA. For library preparation, a first multiplex PCR was performed with proprietary primers, followed by a second PCR in which unique barcodes were added, and bead cleanups were performed after each round. A positive control reaction and a negative control reaction, both provided in the kit, were run with every batch of samples. The final libraries were assessed on an Agilent 4200 TapeStation D1000 ScreenTape, pooled by volume, and quantified by qPCR. Sequencing ran on an Illumina NextSeq500 with a MidOutput 150-cycle cartridge, using 156 Read1 and 15 Index1 cycles with kit custom primers. The pooled library was loaded at roughly 1 pM with roughly 19% PhiX control spiked in. In the authors' own workflow: The vendor-processed data were analyzed in R, and a clonotype was defined as all T cells that share the same CDR3 nucleotide sequence. In the clone abundance analyses, frequencies were normalized to the 10,000 most abundant clones in each sample. Public T cell clones, which averaged fewer than five per sample, were excluded before analysis. Tumor-enriched and baseline blood-enriched clonotypes were defined by at least a 32-fold difference in abundance between compartments. A beta-binomial differential abundance model was applied to find clonotypes that expanded or contracted between blood time points. The Baroni-Urbani and Buser coefficient was used to measure tumor-blood repertoire similarity, and groups were compared with two-tailed Wilcoxon tests in R. Held by TCRdb, this immuneACCESS table contains in-frame sequences only and omits some clones. Under half of the omission traces to an unresolved V gene where checked; the cause of the rest is unknown. From that table come the V and J calls and clone size; the DNA was used to work out D and trimming. This sample gives about 130,000 clones in total; 70% to 90% of them show up just once. About 12% of the sample is in the top ten clones.

The rearranged segments are TRBV4-3 and TRBJ1-6; TRBD1 fits 9 bases in the junction. The sequenced sample was blood, obtained from a patient whose treatment included radiotherapy and nephrectomy. This TCR was sampled from a woman aged 50 to 65 with renal cell carcinoma. The sequenced DNA: TGCGCCAGCAGCCGTGGACTAGGGGACAGGGCTTCACCCCTCCACTTT. This is translated as CASSRGLGDRASPLHF.